This T cell receptor (beta chain) originates from a study of monozygotic twins with inflammatory bowel disease. Study findings and constraints: Healthy twins showed more clonotype sharing with others than IBD patients, especially patients with disease activity.

Template switching introduced UMIs that contain a 6-nucleotide sample barcode. TCRdb reprocessed the 5' RACE reads, keeping one entry per CDR3 protein, no DNA. The sample holds some 400,000 distinct CDR3 sequences. Regarding this clonotype: Its antigen is undetermined.

Specimen: blood. The receptor's source is a human donor with ulcerative colitis or Crohn's disease, or a healthy co-twin of an affected twin (not recorded which).

CDR3 loop: CASSLVGMNTGELFF. The genes are TRBV5-1 and TRBJ2-2. CDR1 and CDR2 (germline): SGHRS, YFSETQ. CDR3 length equals 15 residues.